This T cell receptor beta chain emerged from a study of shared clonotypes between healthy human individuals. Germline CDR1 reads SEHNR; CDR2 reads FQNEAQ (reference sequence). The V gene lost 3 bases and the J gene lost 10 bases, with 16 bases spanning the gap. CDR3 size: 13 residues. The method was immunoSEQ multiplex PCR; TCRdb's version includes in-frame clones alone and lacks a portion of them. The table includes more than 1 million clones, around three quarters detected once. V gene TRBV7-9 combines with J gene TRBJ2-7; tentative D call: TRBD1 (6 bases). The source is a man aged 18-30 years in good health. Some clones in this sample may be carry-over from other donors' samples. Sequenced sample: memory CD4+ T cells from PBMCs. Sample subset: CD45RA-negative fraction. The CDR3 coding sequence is TGTGCCAGCAGCTTTGGGCCCGACGGGACACAGTACTTC. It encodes CASSFGPDGTQYF.